These T cell receptor beta chains were read from a single sample in a study of T cells in Graves' hyperthyroidism and ophthalmopathy. From the multiplex PCR reads, TCRdb called clonotypes with MiXCR, one entry per CDR3 protein. The data show approximately 510,000 distinct CDR3 sequences, 40% to 50% seen once. The sequenced material came from peripheral blood or thyroid tissue (not recorded which). Every receptor here comes from an adult woman with Graves' disease, either hyperthyroidism or ophthalmopathy (not recorded which). Both conserved end residues are trimmed from each CDR3. The order of the fields is V gene, J gene, D gene, CDR3 protein. The D gene is left open where the match is weak.

TRBV20-1,TRBJ1-2,-,SADRDTSGDDGYT
TRBV29-1,TRBJ2-5,-,SVEHPYQETQY
TRBV10-3,TRBJ1-5,-,ASRTAGGNQPQH
TRBV10-3,TRBJ1-6,-,AISERVNSPLH
TRBV18,TRBJ1-2,-,ASSLQAYGYT
TRBV7-6,TRBJ2-2,-,ASSYYVVYPAGDTGELF
TRBV6-6,TRBJ1-1,-,ASGYGPTVGTEAF
TRBV11-3,TRBJ1-3,TRBD1,ASSPGQGDSDGWSGNTIY
TRBV10-2,TRBJ2-5,-,ASSENVGGEGTQY
TRBV2,TRBJ1-1,-,VSSAYLGREAF
TRBV10-3,TRBJ1-4,-,AISDNEKLF
TRBV20-1,TRBJ2-6,TRBD1,SAPLGQESSGANVLT
TRBV20-1,TRBJ2-2,TRBD2,SAREARGLDPGELF
TRBV6-6,TRBJ2-1,TRBD2,ASSDTSGRASEQF
TRBV9,TRBJ2-2,TRBD1,ASSDPRGQGDTGELF
TRBV3-1,TRBJ2-6,-,ASSPYWSGANVLT
TRBV29-1,TRBJ1-1,-,SVENTEAF
TRBV5-1,TRBJ2-6,-,ASSIQGAGANVLT
TRBV5-1,TRBJ1-2,TRBD1,ASFQGQSYGYT
TRBV20-1,TRBJ2-7,-,SAGEGSRNEQY
TRBV15,TRBJ1-2,TRBD1,ATSITDSGTGDLNYGYT
TRBV12-3/TRBV12-4,TRBJ1-1,-,ASSPRFNTEAF
TRBV4-1,TRBJ1-4,-,ASSETGAWGEKLF
TRBV29-1,TRBJ1-1,TRBD1,SVPGGGYGYTEAF
TRBV6-6,TRBJ1-6,-,ASSYGSPLH
TRBV9,TRBJ2-2,-,ASSVVSGSHTGELF
TRBV5-6,TRBJ1-1,-,ASSLPANTEAF
TRBV7-8,TRBJ2-5,TRBD1,ASSLDRTGGQETQY
TRBV5-4,TRBJ1-1,TRBD1,ASSGGQGGNTEAF
TRBV2,TRBJ1-1,-,ASSEGLLRNTEAF
TRBV20-1,TRBJ1-1,-,SARTGHVTLKLAF
TRBV9,TRBJ1-2,-,TSRVRQADYGYT
TRBV7-2,TRBJ1-5,TRBD1,ASSQDGTGNQPQH
TRBV12-3/TRBV12-4,TRBJ1-2,-,ASSKQEYGYT
TRBV24-1,TRBJ2-5,TRBD1,ATRPNRGVGETQY